This T cell receptor beta chain was sequenced for a study of OX40 agonist ivuxolimab in advanced cancers. Clones were read by immunoSEQ multiplex PCR, and TCRdb kept only the in-frame ones, dropping some. Here the sample spans about 90,000 clones, 85% being singletons. CDR3 length: 17 residues. Per the germline V gene, CDR1 is SGHKS and CDR2 is YYEKEE (reference sequence). V gave up 0 bases and J gave up 0 bases, with 13 bases separating them. The sequencing here drew on CD4+ or CD8+ T cells sorted from blood, taken in a trial of the OX40 agonist ivuxolimab. This clonotype originated in an adult with an advanced solid tumor such as melanoma, head and neck, liver or kidney cancer. V usage is TRBV5-5 and J usage is TRBJ1-3, with D possibly being TRBD1 (6 bases). Here the CDR3 reads CASSLAGGRNSGNTIYF. CDR3 nucleotides: TGTGCCAGCAGCTTGGCCGGGGGCAGAAACTCTGGAAACACCATATATTTT.